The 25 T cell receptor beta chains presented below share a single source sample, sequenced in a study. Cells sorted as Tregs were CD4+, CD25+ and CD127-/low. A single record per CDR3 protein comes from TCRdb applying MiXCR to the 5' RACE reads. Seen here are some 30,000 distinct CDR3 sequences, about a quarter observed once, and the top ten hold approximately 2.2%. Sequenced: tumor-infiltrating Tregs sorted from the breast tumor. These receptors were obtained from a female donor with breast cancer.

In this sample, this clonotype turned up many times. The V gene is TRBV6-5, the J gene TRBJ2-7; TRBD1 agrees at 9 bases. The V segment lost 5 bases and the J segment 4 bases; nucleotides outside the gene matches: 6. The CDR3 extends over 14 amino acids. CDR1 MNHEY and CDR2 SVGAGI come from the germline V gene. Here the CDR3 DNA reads TGTGCCAGCAGTCTACAGGGGGCGGGTTACGAGCAGTACTTC. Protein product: CASSLQGAGYEQYF.

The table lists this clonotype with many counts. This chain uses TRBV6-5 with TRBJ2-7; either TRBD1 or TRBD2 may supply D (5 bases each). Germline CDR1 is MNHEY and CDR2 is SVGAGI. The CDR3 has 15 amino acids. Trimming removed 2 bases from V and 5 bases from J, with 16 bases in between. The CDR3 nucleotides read TGTGCCAGCAGTTACGGGCCAGGGAGAAAGAACGAGCAGTACTTC. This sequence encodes CASSYGPGRKNEQYF.

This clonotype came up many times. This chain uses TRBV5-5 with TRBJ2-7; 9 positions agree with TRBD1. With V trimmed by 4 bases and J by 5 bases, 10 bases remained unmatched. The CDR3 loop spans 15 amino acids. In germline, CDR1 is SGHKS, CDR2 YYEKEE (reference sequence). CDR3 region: CASSMWDRDSDEQYF. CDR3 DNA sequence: TGTGCCAGCAGCATGTGGGACAGGGACTCGGACGAGCAGTACTTC.

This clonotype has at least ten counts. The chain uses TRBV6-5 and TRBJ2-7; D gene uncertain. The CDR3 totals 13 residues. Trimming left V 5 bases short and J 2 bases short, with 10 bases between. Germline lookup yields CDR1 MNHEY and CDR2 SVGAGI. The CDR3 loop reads CASSRSMTYEQYF. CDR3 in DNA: TGTGCCAGCAGTCGTAGCATGACCTACGAGCAGTACTTC.

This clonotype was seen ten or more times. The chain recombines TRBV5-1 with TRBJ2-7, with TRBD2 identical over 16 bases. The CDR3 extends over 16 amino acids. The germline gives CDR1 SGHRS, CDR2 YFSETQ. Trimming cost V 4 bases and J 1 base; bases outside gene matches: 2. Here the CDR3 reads CASSEGLAGGSYEQYF. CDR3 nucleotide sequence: TGCGCCAGCAGCGAGGGACTAGCGGGAGGGTCCTACGAGCAGTACTTC. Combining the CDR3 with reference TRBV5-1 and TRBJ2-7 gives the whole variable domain KAGVTQTPRYLIKTRGQQVTLSCSPISGHRSVSWYQQTPGQGLQFLFEYFSETQRNKGNFPGRFSGRQFSNSRSEMNVSTLELGDSALYLCASSEGLAGGSYEQYFGPGTRLTVT.

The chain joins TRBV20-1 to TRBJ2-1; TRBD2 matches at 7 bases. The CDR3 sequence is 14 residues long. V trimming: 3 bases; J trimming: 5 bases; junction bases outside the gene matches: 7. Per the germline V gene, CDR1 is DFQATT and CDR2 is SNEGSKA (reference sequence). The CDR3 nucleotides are TGCAGTGCTAGTCTCGCGGGAGTTCACAATGAGCAGTTCTTC. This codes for CSASLAGVHNEQFF.

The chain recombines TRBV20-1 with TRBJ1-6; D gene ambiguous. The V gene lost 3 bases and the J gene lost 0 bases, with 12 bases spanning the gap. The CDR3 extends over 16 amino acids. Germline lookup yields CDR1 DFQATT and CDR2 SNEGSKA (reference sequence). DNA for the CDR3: TGCAGTGCTAGCAGGTCTTCCCTCTCCTATAATTCACCCCTCCACTTT. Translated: CSASRSSLSYNSPLHF.

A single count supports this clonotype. The CDR3 here is CATSETETFNGYTF. The CDR3 DNA reads TGTGCCACCAGTGAGACCGAAACCTTTAATGGCTACACCTTC. The chain joins TRBV24-1 to TRBJ1-2; D not certain. Trimming took 4 bases from V and 6 from J, leaving 14 bases between them. Germline-derived CDR1 and CDR2 are KGHDR and SFDVKD. This CDR3 region has 14 residues.

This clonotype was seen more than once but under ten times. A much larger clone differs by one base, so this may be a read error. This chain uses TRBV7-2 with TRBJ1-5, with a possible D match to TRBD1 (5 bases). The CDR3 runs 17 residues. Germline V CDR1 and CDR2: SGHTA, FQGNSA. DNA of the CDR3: TGTGCCAGCAGCTTAGGGCCCACCAGGGTAGGCAATCGGCCCCAGCATTTT. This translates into CASSLGPTRVGNRPQHF.

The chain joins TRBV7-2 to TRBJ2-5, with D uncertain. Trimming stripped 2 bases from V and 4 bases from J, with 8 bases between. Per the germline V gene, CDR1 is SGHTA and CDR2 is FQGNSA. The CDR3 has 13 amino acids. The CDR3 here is CASSLMRRETQYF. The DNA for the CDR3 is TGTGCCAGCAGCTTAATGCGTCGAGAGACCCAGTACTTC.

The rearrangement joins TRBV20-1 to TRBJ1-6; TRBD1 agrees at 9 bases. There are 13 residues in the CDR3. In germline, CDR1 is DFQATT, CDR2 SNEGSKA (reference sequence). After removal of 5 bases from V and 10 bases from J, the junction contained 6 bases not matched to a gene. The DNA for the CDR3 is TGCAGTGCTGGAGGCGGACAGGGGTCACCCCTCCACTTT. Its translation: CSAGGGQGSPLHF.

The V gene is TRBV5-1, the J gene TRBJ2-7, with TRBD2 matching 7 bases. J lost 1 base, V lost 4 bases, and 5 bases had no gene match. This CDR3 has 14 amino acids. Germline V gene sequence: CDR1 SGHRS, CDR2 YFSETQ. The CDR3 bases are TGCGCCAGCAGCGTGGGACTACTTTCCTACGAGCAGTACTTC. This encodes CASSVGLLSYEQYF.

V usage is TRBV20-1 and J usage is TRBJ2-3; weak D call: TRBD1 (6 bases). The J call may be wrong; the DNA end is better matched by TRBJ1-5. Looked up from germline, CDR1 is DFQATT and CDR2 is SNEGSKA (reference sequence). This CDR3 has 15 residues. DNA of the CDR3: TGCAGTGCTAGAGATCCGGCGGGTCGGACAGATACGCAGCATTTT. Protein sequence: CSARDPAGRTDTQHF.

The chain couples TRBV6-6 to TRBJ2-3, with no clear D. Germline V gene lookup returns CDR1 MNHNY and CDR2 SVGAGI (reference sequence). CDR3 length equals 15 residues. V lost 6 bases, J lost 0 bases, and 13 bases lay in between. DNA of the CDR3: TGTGCCAGCAGCCCCAGGTTATTTAGCACAGATACGCAGTATTTT. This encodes CASSPRLFSTDTQYF.

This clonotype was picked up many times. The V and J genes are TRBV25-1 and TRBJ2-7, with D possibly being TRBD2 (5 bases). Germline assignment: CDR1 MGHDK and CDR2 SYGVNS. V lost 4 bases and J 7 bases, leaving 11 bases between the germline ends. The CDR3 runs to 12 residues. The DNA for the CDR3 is TGTGCCAGCAGTGCGCGGACGGGGGAGCAGTACTTC. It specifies CASSARTGEQYF.

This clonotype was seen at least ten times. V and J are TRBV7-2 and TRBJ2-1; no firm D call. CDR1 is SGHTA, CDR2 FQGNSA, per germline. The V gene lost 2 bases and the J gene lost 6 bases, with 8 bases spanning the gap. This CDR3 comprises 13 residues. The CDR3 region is CASSLSPSNEQFF. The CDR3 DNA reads TGTGCCAGCAGCTTAAGCCCATCCAATGAGCAGTTCTTC.

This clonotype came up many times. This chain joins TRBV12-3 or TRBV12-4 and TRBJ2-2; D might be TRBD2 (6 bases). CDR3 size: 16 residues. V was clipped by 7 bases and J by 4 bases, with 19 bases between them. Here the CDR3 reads CASTRGVAVGTGELFF. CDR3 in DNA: TGTGCCAGCACTCGAGGGGTAGCGGTGGGCACCGGGGAGCTGTTTTTT.

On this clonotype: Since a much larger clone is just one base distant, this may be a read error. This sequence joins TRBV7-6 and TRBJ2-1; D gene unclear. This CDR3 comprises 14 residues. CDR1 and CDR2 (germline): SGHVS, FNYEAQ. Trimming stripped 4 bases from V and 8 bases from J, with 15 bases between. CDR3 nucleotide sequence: TGTGCCAGCAGCTGCCTTAAGGGTGGGGATGAGCAGTTCTTC. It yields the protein CASSCLKGGDEQFF.

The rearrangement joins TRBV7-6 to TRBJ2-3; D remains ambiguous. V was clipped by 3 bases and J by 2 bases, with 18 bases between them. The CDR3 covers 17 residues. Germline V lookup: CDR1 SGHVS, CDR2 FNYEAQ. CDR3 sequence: CASSLVSRLQDTDTQYF. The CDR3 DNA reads TGTGCCAGCAGCTTGGTCAGTAGACTCCAGGACACAGATACGCAGTATTTT.

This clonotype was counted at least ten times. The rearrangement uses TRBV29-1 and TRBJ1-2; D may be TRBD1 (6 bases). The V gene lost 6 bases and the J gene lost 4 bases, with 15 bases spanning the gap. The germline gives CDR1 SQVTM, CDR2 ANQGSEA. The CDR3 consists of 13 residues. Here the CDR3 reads CSVGANDAYGYTF. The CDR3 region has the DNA TGCAGCGTGGGGGCCAACGACGCCTATGGCTACACCTTC.

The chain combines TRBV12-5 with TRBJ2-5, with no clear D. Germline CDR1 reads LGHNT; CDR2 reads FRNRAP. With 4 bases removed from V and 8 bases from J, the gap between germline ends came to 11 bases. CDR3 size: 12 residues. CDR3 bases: TGTGCTAGTGGTTATGTCGGAGACACCCAGTACTTC. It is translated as CASGYVGDTQYF.

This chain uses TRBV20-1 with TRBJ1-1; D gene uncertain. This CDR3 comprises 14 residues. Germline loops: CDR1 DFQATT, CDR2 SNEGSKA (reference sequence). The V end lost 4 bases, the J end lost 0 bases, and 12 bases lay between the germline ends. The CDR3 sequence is CSAKDPRMNTEAFF. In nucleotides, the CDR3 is TGCAGTGCTAAAGACCCAAGGATGAACACTGAAGCTTTCTTT.

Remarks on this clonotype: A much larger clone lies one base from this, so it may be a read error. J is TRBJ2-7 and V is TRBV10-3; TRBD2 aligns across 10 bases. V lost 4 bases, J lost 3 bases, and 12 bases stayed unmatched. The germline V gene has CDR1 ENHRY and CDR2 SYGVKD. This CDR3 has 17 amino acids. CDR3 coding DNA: TGTGCCATCAGTGGGTCGGGAGCGGGAGGGCCAGGCTACGAGCAGTACTTC. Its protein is CAISGSGAGGPGYEQYF.

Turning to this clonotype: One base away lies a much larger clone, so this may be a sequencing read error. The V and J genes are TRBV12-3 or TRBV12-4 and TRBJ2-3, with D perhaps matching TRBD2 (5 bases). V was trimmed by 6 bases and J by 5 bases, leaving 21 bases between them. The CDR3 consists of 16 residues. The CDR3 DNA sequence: TGTGCCAGCAGCCCCGGGAATTTCCCCCGAGGAGATACGCAGTATTTT. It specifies CASSPGNFPRGDTQYF.

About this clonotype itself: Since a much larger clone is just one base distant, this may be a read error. Written as DNA, the CDR3 is TGTGCCAACAGCTTGGTGCAGGGGGAGCTGTTTTTT. Encoded protein: CANSLVQGELFF. The chain joins TRBV7-6 to TRBJ2-2, with unresolved D. The germline V gene has CDR1 SGHVS and CDR2 FNYEAQ. This CDR3 has 12 amino acids.